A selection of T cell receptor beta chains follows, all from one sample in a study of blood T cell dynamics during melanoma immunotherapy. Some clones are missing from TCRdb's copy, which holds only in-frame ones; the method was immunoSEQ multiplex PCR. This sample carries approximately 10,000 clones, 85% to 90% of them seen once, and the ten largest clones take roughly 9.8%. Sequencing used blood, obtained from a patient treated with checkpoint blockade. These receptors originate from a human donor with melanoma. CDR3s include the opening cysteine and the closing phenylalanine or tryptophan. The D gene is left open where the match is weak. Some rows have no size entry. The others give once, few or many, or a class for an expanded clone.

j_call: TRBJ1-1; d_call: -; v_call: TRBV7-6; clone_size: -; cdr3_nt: TGTGCCAGCAGCTTCCGGCCGAACACTGAAGCTTTCTTT; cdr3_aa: CASSFRPNTEAFF
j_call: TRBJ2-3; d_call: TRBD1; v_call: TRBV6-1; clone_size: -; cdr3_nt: TGTGCCAGCAAAGGGACAGGGGAAGGCACAGATACGCAGTATTTT; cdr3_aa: CASKGTGEGTDTQYF
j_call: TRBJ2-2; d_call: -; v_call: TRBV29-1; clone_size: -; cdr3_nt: TGCAGCGCCAAAACCGGGGGGCTGGGCGGGGAGCTGTTTTTT; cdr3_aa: CSAKTGGLGGELFF
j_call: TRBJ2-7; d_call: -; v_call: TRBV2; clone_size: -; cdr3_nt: TGTGCCAGCAGTGAAGATAGCGGTTACTCCTACGAGCAGTACTTC; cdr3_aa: CASSEDSGYSYEQYF
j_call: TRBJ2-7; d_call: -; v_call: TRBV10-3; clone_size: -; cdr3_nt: TGTGCCATCAGTGAGTCGATTTCAAGGGTGGGGGGTGAGGGAGCCCCCTACGAGCAGTACTTC; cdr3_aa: CAISESISRVGGEGAPYEQYF
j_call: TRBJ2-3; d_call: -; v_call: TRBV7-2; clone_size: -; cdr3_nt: TGTGCCAGCAGCTTAGGCCCCCGGGCGGGCACAGATACGCAGTATTTT; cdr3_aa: CASSLGPRAGTDTQYF
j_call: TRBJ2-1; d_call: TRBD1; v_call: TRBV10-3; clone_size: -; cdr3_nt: TGTGCCATCAGTGAGTCAGCTGGGACAGGACTGCTCTACAATGAGCAGTTCTTC; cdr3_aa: CAISESAGTGLLYNEQFF
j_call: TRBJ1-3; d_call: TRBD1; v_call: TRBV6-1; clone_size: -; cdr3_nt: TGTGCCAGCAGTGGGACAGGGTCCAACACCATATATTTT; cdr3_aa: CASSGTGSNTIYF
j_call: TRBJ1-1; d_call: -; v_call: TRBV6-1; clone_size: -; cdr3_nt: TGTGCCAGCAGAAAGGCTTCTGAAGCTTTCTTT; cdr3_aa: CASRKASEAFF
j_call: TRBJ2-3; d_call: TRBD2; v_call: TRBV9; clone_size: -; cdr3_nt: TGTGCCAGCAGCGTAGTTAGTAGCGGGAAAGGGGAAGATACGCAGTATTTT; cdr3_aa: CASSVVSSGKGEDTQYF
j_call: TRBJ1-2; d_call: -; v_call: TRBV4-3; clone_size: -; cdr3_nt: TGCGCCAGCAGCCAGGACCTCCGGGACGGCTACACCTTC; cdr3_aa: CASSQDLRDGYTF
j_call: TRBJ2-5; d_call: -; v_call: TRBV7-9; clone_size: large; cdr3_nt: TGTGCCAGCAGCTTAGGGGTCAGGCTTTCCACCCAGTACTTC; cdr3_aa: CASSLGVRLSTQYF
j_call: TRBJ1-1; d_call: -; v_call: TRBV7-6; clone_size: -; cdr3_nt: TGTGCCAGCAGCTTAGATTGGTCAGGGGTGGACACTGAAGCTTTCTTT; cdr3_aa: CASSLDWSGVDTEAFF
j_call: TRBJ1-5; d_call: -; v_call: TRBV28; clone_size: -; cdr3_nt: TGTGCCAGCAGTTTACTTCATTCAACAGGCAATCAGCCCCAGCATTTT; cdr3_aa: CASSLLHSTGNQPQHF
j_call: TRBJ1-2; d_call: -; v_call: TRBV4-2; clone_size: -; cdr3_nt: TGTGCCAGCAGCCAAGATGACAGTCTCGGCTATGGCTACACCTTC; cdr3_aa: CASSQDDSLGYGYTF
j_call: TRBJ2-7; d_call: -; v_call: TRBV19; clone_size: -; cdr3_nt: TGTGCCAGTAGTATAGGTCCAAGGGGCTCCTCCTACGAGCAGTACTTC; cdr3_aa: CASSIGPRGSSYEQYF
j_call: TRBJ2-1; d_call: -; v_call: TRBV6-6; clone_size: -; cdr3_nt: TGTGCCAGCAACGGGGGATTGAATGAGCAGTTCTTC; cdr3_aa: CASNGGLNEQFF
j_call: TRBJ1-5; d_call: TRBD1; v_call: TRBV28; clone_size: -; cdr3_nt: TGTGCCAGCATTACAGGGGGTGTATATAGCAATCAGCCCCAGCATTTT; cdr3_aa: CASITGGVYSNQPQHF
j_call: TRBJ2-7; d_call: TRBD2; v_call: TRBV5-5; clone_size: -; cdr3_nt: TGTGCCAGCAGCGCACCGGGACTAGCGGGACCCGAGCAGTACTTC; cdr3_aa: CASSAPGLAGPEQYF
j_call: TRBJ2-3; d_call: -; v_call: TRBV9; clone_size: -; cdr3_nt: TGTGCCAGCAGCGCAAGGACAGGCACAGATACGCAGTATTTT; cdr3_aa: CASSARTGTDTQYF
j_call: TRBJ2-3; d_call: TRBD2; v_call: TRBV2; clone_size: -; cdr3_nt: TGTGCCAGCAGTGAAACTAGCGGGAGGGCCACGGATACGCAGTATTTT; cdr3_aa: CASSETSGRATDTQYF
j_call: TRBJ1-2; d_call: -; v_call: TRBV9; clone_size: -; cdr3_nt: TGTGCCAGCAGCGTATCAGGGTTGTCGAATGGCTACACCTTC; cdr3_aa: CASSVSGLSNGYTF
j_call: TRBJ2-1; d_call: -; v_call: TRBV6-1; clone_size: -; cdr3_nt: TGTGCCAGCAGTGAAGCTGTTAGCGGCAACAATGAGCAGTTCTTC; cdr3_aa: CASSEAVSGNNEQFF
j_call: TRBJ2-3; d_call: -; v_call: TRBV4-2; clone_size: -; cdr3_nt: TGTGCCAGCAGCCAAGAAAGGGAGGCCACAGATACGCAGTATTTT; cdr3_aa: CASSQEREATDTQYF
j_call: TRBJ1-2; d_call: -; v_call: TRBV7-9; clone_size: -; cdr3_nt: TGTGCCAGCATCCCAAGCGGTCGGCGGTTCTATGGCTACACCTTC; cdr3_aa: CASIPSGRRFYGYTF
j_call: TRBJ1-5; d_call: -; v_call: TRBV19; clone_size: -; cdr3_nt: TGTGCCACAAACTTAGGCGGGGTACGGTCCAATCAGCCCCAGCATTTT; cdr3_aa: CATNLGGVRSNQPQHF
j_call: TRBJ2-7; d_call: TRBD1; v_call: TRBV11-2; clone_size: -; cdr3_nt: TGTGCCAGCAGCAGGACAGGGCGTTCCTACGAGCAGTACTTC; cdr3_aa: CASSRTGRSYEQYF
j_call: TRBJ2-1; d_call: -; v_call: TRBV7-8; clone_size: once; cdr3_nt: TGTGCCAGCAGCCTAGGACAGTACAATGAGCAGTTCTTC; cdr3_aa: CASSLGQYNEQFF
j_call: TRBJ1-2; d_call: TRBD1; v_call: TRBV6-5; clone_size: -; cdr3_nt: TGTGCCAGCAGACCAGACAGGGCTTCATCTTATGGCTACACCTTC; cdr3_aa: CASRPDRASSYGYTF
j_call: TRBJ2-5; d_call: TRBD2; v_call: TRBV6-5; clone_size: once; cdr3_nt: TGTGCCAGCAGTTACTCTGGACTAGCTGGGGGAGAGACCCAGTACTTC; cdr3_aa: CASSYSGLAGGETQYF
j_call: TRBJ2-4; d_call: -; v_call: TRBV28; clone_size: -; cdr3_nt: TGTGCCAGCAGTTTGCAGGGCAGAGACATTCAGTACTTC; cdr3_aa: CASSLQGRDIQYF
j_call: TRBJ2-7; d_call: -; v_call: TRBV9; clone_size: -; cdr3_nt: TGTGCCAGCAGCGCCCGCATCGGGCGATCCTACGAGCAGTACTTC; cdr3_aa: CASSARIGRSYEQYF
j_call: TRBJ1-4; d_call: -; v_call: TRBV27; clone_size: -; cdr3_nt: TGTGCCAGCAGTTTAAGTCAGGGCCTTGGCGGAAGGAATGAAAAACTGTTTTTT; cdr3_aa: CASSLSQGLGGRNEKLFF
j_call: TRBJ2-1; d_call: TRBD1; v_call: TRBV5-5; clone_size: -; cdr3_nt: TGTGCCAGCAGCTTGACAGGGGGCTACAATGAGCAGTTCTTC; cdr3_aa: CASSLTGGYNEQFF
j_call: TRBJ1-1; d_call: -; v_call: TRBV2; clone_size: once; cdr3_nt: TGTGCCAGCAGTCGCCGAACAGGCGGAGCTGAAGCTTTCTTT; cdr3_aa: CASSRRTGGAEAFF
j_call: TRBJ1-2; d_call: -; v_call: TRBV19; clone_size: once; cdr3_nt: TGTGCCAGTAGTAGTTGGGGGATCAGCTATGGCTACACCTTC; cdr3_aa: CASSSWGISYGYTF
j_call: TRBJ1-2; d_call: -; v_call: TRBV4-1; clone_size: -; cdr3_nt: TGCGCCAGCAGCCTGGGGCGCGGGTATGGCTACACCTTC; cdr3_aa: CASSLGRGYGYTF
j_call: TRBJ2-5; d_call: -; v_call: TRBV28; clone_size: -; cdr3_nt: TGTGCCAGCAGGACAGGCGCAAGGGAGCCGTACCAAGAGACCCAGTACTTC; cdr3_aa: CASRTGAREPYQETQYF
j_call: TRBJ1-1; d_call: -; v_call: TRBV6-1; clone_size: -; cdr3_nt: TGTGCCAGCAGTGCCCAGGCTGAAGCTTTCTTT; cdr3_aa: CASSAQAEAFF
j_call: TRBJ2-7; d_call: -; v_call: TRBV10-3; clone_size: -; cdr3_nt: TGTGCCATCAGTGACCCTCGGAAGGTAAACTACGAGCAGTACTTC; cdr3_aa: CAISDPRKVNYEQYF
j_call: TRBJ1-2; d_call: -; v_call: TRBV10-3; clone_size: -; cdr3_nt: TGTGCCATCAGTGAGGGGAATGTCGAGGGCCTCTATGGCTACACCTTC; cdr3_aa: CAISEGNVEGLYGYTF
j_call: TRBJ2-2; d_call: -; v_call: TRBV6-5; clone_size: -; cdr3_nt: TGTGCCAGCAGATCAACCGGGGAGCTGTTTTTT; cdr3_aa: CASRSTGELFF
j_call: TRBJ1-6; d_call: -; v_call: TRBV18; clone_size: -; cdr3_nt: TGTGCCAGCTCACCCTCGCCAGGGCAGAATTCACCCCTCCACTTT; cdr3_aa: CASSPSPGQNSPLHF
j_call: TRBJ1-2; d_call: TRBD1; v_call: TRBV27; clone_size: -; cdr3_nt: TGTGCCAGCAGTGCTTCCGGGACAGGAATCTATGGCTACACCTTC; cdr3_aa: CASSASGTGIYGYTF
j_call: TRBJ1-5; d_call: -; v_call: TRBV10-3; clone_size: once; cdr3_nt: TGTGCCATCAGTGAGTCAGGGTTGCAGGGCGAACAGCCCCAGCATTTT; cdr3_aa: CAISESGLQGEQPQHF
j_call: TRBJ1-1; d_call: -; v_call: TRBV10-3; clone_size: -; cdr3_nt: TGTGCCATCAGCGACCTTGGACAGAACACTGAAGCTTTCTTT; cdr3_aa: CAISDLGQNTEAFF
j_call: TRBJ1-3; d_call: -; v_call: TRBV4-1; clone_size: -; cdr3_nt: TGCGCCAGCAGCCAAGGTATGCTCAGCGGAAACACCATATATTTT; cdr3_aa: CASSQGMLSGNTIYF
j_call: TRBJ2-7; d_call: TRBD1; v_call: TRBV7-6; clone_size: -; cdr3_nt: TGTGCCAGCAGCCCCCGCCCCGTTTATGACAGGGCCTACGAGCAGTACTTC; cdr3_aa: CASSPRPVYDRAYEQYF
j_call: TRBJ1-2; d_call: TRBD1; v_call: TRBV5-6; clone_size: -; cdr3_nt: TGTGCCAGCAGCCCAGAGGACAGGGGGTATGGCTATGGCTACACCTTC; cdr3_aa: CASSPEDRGYGYGYTF
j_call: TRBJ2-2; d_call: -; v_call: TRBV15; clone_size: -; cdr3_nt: TGTGCCACCAGCTCCCGTTCCGGGGAGCTGTTTTTT; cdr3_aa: CATSSRSGELFF
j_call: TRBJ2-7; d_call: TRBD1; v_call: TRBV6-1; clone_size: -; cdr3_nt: TGTGCCAGCAGTGAAGGGACAGGGGCCGGCGAGCAGTACTTC; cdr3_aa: CASSEGTGAGEQYF
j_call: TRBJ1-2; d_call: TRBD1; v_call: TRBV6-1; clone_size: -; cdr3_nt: TGTGCCAGCAGCTCCGGGACAGGAATAGGTGGCTACACCTTC; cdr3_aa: CASSSGTGIGGYTF
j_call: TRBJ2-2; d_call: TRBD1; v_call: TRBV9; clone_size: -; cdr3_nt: TGTGCCAGCAGCGTTGACAGGGCCGGCACGGGGGAGCTGTTTTTT; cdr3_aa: CASSVDRAGTGELFF
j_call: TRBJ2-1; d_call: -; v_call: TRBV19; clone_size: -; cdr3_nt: TGTGCCAGTAGTATTAGTCAGGGACGAAGCAATGAGCAGTTCTTC; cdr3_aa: CASSISQGRSNEQFF
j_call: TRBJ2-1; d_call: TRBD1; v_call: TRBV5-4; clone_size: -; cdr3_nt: TGTGCCAGCAGTCGGGGGCAGGGGGCTGGCAATGAGCAGTTCTTC; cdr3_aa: CASSRGQGAGNEQFF
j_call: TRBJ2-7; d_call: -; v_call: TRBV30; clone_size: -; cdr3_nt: TGTGCCTGGAGTGTGAAAGGGGCCTACGAGCAGTACTTC; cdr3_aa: CAWSVKGAYEQYF
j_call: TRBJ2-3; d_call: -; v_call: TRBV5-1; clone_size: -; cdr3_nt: TGCGCCAGCAGCTTGAAGCCACTAAGCACAGATACGCAGTATTTT; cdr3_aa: CASSLKPLSTDTQYF
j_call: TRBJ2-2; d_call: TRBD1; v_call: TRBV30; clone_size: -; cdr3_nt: TGTGCCTGGAGTGTAGGACAGGGGCCGCCATCCGGGGAGCTGTTTTTT; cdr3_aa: CAWSVGQGPPSGELFF
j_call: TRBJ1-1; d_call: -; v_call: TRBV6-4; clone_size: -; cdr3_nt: TGTGCCAGCAGTGATTGGTACAGGACTGAAGCTTTCTTT; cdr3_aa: CASSDWYRTEAFF
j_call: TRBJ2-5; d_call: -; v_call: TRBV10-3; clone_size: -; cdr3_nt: TGTGCCATCAGTGACCCTGCAATGGGAGAAGAGACCCAGTACTTC; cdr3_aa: CAISDPAMGEETQYF